This passage covers 13 T cell receptor beta chains from one sample sequenced in a study of blood T cell repertoires in COVID-19. Using immunoSEQ multiplex PCR, the repertoire was profiled, and TCRdb retains in-frame clones only, with some absent. The data contain fewer than 75,000 clones, around three quarters of them singletons. Sequencing input: peripheral blood. The receptors here all came from a man aged 60 to 69 with acute or convalescent COVID-19.

The gene calls are TRBV20-1 and TRBJ1-5; D is uncertain. The germline CDR1 and CDR2 sequences are DFQATT and SNEGSKA (reference sequence). V was shortened by 3 bases and J by 7 bases, with 13 bases between the two germline ends. The CDR3 loop spans 13 amino acids. This CDR3 reads CSASSGSEQPQHF. The CDR3 DNA is TGCAGTGCTAGTTCGGGGAGCGAACAGCCCCAGCATTTT.

CDR3 protein: CASSLVLAGAYEQYF. CDR3 nucleotides: TGTGCCAGCAGCTTAGTGCTAGCGGGGGCCTACGAGCAGTACTTC. This chain connects TRBV11-2 to TRBJ2-7, with 10 bases aligning to TRBD2. V trimming: 1 base; J trimming: 2 bases; junction bases outside the gene matches: 2. There are 15 residues in the CDR3. In germline, CDR1 is SGHAT, CDR2 FQNNGV. The variable domain in full, completed from reference TRBV11-2 and TRBJ2-7, reads EAGVAQSPRYKIIEKRQSVAFWCNPISGHATLYWYQQILGQGPKLLIQFQNNGVVDDSQLPKDRFSAERLKGVDSTLKIQPAKLEDSAVYLCASSLVLAGAYEQYFGPGTRLTVT.

The rearrangement joins TRBV6-5 to TRBJ1-1; no definite D call. Between the trimmed V and J ends, which lost 0 bases and 8 bases, there was a span of 13 bases. The CDR3 totals 14 residues. Germline V CDR1 and CDR2: MNHEY, SVGAGI. Written as DNA, the CDR3 is TGTGCCAGCAGTTACTCGAGGGTTCCTGTGGAAGCTTTCTTT. This translates into CASSYSRVPVEAFF.

The V and J genes are TRBV5-1 and TRBJ2-7, with 10 bases aligning to TRBD1. Germline V gene data show CDR1 as SGHRS and CDR2 as YFSETQ. With V trimmed by 4 bases and J by 3 bases, 4 bases remained unmatched. The CDR3 extends over 14 amino acids. CDR3 sequence (DNA): TGCGCCAGCAGCCCGACAGGGGGCAACTACGAGCAGTACTTC. Its translation is CASSPTGGNYEQYF.

The gene calls are TRBV5-1 and TRBJ1-5; 11 positions agree with TRBD1. Germline V gene lookup returns CDR1 SGHRS and CDR2 YFSETQ. The CDR3 contains 17 residues. V was clipped by 0 bases and J by 2 bases; unmatched bases: 4. CDR3 in amino acids: CASSLGTGGQGNQPQHF. In DNA form, the CDR3 reads TGCGCCAGCAGCTTGGGGACAGGGGGCCAGGGCAATCAGCCCCAGCATTTT.

This rearrangement joins TRBV20-1 to TRBJ1-4; D is uncertain. V lost 8 bases, J lost 5 bases, and 9 bases lay in between. Germline V gene lookup returns CDR1 DFQATT and CDR2 SNEGSKA (reference sequence). The CDR3 is made up of 11 amino acids. The CDR3: CSPSLNEKLFF. The CDR3 DNA reads as TGCAGTCCCTCGTTAAATGAAAAACTGTTTTTT.

This clone was detected once. J is TRBJ2-3 and V is TRBV3-1 (or the pseudogene TRBV3-2); D may be TRBD2 (5 bases). The germline V gene encodes CDR1 LGHDT and CDR2 YNNKEL (reference sequence). This CDR3 spans 16 amino acids. V dropped 2 bases and J dropped 1 base, with 13 bases sitting between them. The CDR3 region is CASSQPERPCTDTQYF. The DNA of the CDR3 is TGTGCCAGCAGCCAACCGGAGCGGCCCTGCACAGATACGCAGTATTTT.

In this sample, this clone turned up a few times. This chain connects TRBV19 to TRBJ2-2; D perhaps matches TRBD1 (6 bases). This CDR3 has 13 residues. V lost 5 bases and J 7 bases, leaving 11 bases between the germline ends. CDR1 and CDR2 from the germline V gene are LNHDA and SQIVND (reference sequence). This chain's CDR3 is CASSPQGYGELFF. The CDR3 nucleotides are TGTGCCAGTAGTCCGCAGGGGTACGGGGAGCTGTTTTTT.

The chain is built from TRBV19 and TRBJ1-5; tentative D call: TRBD1 (6 bases). There are 13 residues in the CDR3. V lost 9 bases and J 6 bases, leaving 15 bases between the germline ends. From germline, CDR1 is LNHDA and CDR2 SQIVND (reference sequence). This chain's CDR3 is CASENRVGQPQHF. CDR3 bases: TGTGCCAGCGAGAACAGGGTGGGTCAGCCCCAGCATTTT.

The rearrangement joins TRBV7-9 to TRBJ1-1; 9 nucleotides line up with TRBD1. Germline CDR1 reads SEHNR; CDR2 reads FQNEAQ (reference sequence). CDR3 length: 12 residues. V lost 3 bases to trimming and J lost 11 bases; unmatched junction nucleotides: 4. The CDR3: CASSFGTGHAFF. In nucleotides, the CDR3 is TGTGCCAGCAGCTTTGGGACAGGGCATGCTTTCTTT.

V usage is TRBV5-6 and J usage is TRBJ1-6, with 7 bases that match TRBD1. In germline, CDR1 is SGHDT, CDR2 YYEEEE. Germline trimming cut 5 bases from V and 10 bases from J; bases unmatched to any gene: 9. The CDR3 covers 14 residues. CDR3 amino acids: CASRPESRGSPLHF. CDR3 nucleotides: TGTGCCAGCAGACCTGAGAGCAGGGGGTCACCCCTCCACTTT.

This chain uses TRBV7-2 with TRBJ2-2; 9 bases line up with TRBD2. CDR1 is SGHTA and CDR2 is FQGNSA in the germline V gene. The CDR3 spans 16 residues. V shed 5 bases, J shed 4 bases, and the junction held 8 bases outside the gene matches. The CDR3 is CASSPRRGGVTGELFF. In nucleotides, the CDR3 is TGTGCCAGCAGCCCGCGGCGGGGGGGTGTCACCGGGGAGCTGTTTTTT.

For the CDR3, the DNA is TGTGCCAGCAGTCTGACAGTAGGGGATTCACCCCTCCACTTT. Amino acid sequence: CASSLTVGDSPLHF. J is TRBJ1-6 and V is TRBV6-5, with TRBD1 as a possible D gene (5 bases). The CDR3 sequence is 14 residues long. V shed 5 bases and J shed 8 bases, with 13 bases lying between them. The germline gives CDR1 MNHEY, CDR2 SVGAGI.